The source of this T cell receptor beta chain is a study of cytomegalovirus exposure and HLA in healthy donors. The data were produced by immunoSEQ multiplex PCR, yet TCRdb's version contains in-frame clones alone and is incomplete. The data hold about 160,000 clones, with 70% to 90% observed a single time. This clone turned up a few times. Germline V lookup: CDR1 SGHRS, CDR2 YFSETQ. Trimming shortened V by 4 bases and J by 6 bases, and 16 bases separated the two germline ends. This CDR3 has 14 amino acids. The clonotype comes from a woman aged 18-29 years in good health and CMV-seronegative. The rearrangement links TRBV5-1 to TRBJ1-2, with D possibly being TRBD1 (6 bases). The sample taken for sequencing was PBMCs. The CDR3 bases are TGCGCCAGCAGCCCTGGCCCAGGGGTCGATGGCTACACCTTC. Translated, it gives CASSPGPGVDGYTF.